This passage covers 11 T cell receptor beta chains from one sample sequenced in a study of OX40 agonist ivuxolimab in advanced cancers. Only in-frame clones appear in the TCRdb table, and some are missing; sequencing was by immunoSEQ multiplex PCR. Altogether roughly 66,000 clones are present, around 83% being singletons, with the ten largest covering approximately 2.3%. Here the sequenced sample was CD4+ or CD8+ T cells sorted from blood, taken in a trial of the OX40 agonist ivuxolimab. The receptors shown here come from an adult with an advanced solid tumor such as melanoma, head and neck, liver or kidney cancer.

The chain carries TRBV2 and TRBJ1-2; weak D call: TRBD1 (5 bases). In germline, CDR1 is SNHLY, CDR2 FYNNEI. V dropped 4 bases and J dropped 6 bases, with 18 bases sitting between them. The CDR3 loop spans 15 amino acids. This chain's CDR3 is CASSVPQGGRDGYTF. The CDR3 DNA is TGTGCCAGCAGTGTTCCCCAGGGAGGGCGTGATGGCTACACCTTC.

This clone is a singleton in its sample. The CDR3 DNA reads TGTGCCAGCAGCTCCTCACAGGGATTTTCCTACGAGCAGTACTTC. This codes for CASSSSQGFSYEQYF. J is TRBJ2-7 and V is TRBV7-2; perhaps TRBD1 as D (6 bases). CDR3 length: 15 residues. The germline V and J ends were trimmed by 4 bases and 1 base, with 14 bases remaining between them. In germline, CDR1 is SGHTA, CDR2 FQGNSA.

This clone was counted a few times. The chain links TRBV30 to TRBJ2-1, with 10 bases aligning to TRBD2. There are 16 residues in the CDR3. Germline values: CDR1 GTSNPN, CDR2 SVGIG (reference sequence). Unmatched junction bases numbered 13, after V lost 3 bases and J lost 8 bases. The CDR3 reads CAWSSNLAGVGHEQFF. As DNA, the CDR3 is TGTGCCTGGAGCAGTAACCTAGCGGGAGTAGGCCATGAGCAGTTCTTC. The whole variable domain, filled in from reference TRBV30 and TRBJ2-1, reads SQTIHQWPATLVQPVGSPLSLECTVEGTSNPNLYWYRQAAGRGLQLLFYSVGIGQISSEVPQNLSASRPQDRQFILSSKKLLLSDSGFYLCAWSSNLAGVGHEQFFGPGTRLTVL.

The chain links TRBV7-6 to TRBJ2-7; D perhaps matches TRBD2 (5 bases). V was pared by 1 base and J by 5 bases, with 12 bases between. This CDR3 is built from 14 residues. Germline V gene data show CDR1 as SGHVS and CDR2 as FNYEAQ. As DNA, the CDR3 is TGTGCCAGCAGCTTAGGTCCCCTCGGGAACGAGCAGTACTTC. It yields the protein CASSLGPLGNEQYF.

This clone was detected only once. The CDR3 protein is CASSSGLAGGRSTDTQYF. CDR3 in DNA: TGCGCCAGCAGCTCGGGACTAGCGGGAGGCCGTAGCACAGATACGCAGTATTTT. This chain joins TRBV5-1 and TRBJ2-3; 15 bases match TRBD2. The CDR3 length is 18 residues. V lost 3 bases to trimming and J lost 0 bases; unmatched junction nucleotides: 5. Germline assignment: CDR1 SGHRS and CDR2 YFSETQ.

In its sample, this clone ranks as medium-sized. CDR3 sequence (DNA): TGTGCCAGCAGCAAACCAAAGTCGGACCCGTGCTTGTACGAGCAGTACTTC. Translated: CASSKPKSDPCLYEQYF. This chain uses TRBV21-1 with TRBJ2-7. TRBV21-1 is an annotated pseudogene. The CDR3 extends over 17 amino acids.

This rearrangement joins TRBV12-5 to TRBJ2-1; 8 bases are a match to TRBD1. Germline CDR1 is LGHNT and CDR2 is FRNRAP. This CDR3 is 16 amino acids long. V lost 2 bases, J lost 9 bases, and 12 bases stayed unmatched. The CDR3 loop is CASGLRPGGSPSEQFF. CDR3 sequence (DNA): TGTGCTAGTGGTTTGAGACCAGGGGGCAGCCCTAGTGAGCAGTTCTTC. The complete variable domain, with remaining parts taken from reference TRBV12-5 and TRBJ2-1, reads DARVTQTPRHKVTEMGQEVTMRCQPILGHNTVFWYRQTMMQGLELLAYFRNRAPLDDSGMPKDRFSAEMPDATLATLKIQPSEPRDSAVYFCASGLRPGGSPSEQFFGPGTRLTVL.

The chain links TRBV27 to TRBJ2-1; 11 positions match TRBD1. Germline lookup yields CDR1 MNHEY and CDR2 SMNVEV (reference sequence). J lost 3 bases, V lost 3 bases, and 13 bases had no gene match. The CDR3 is made up of 19 amino acids. CDR3: CASSFPILWTGGFYNEQFF. CDR3 DNA sequence: TGTGCCAGCAGTTTCCCGATCCTGTGGACAGGGGGCTTCTACAATGAGCAGTTCTTC.

The chain combines TRBV6-1 with TRBJ2-1; TRBD1 is a possible D gene (6 bases). CDR3 size: 13 residues. Germline loops: CDR1 MNHNS, CDR2 SASEGT. The ends were cut back, 5 bases at V and 9 bases at J, with 14 bases in the middle. CDR3 DNA sequence: TGTGCCAGCAGTTCACAGGGATTGGGTGAGCAGTTCTTC. Encoded protein: CASSSQGLGEQFF.

This sequence joins TRBV6-1 and TRBJ2-1; TRBD2 agrees at 9 bases. CDR1 MNHNS and CDR2 SASEGT come from the germline V gene. This CDR3 region has 14 residues. Germline trimming cut 5 bases from V and 4 bases from J; bases unmatched to any gene: 3. DNA of the CDR3: TGTGCCAGCAGTCTAGCGGGACGATACAATGAGCAGTTCTTC. Translated, it gives CASSLAGRYNEQFF.

The chain employs TRBV6-4 and TRBJ1-1; the D gene is possibly TRBD1 (5 bases). With 2 bases removed from V and 8 bases from J, the gap between germline ends came to 21 bases. Germline V gives CDR1 MRHNA, CDR2 SNTAGT. The length of the CDR3 is 16 residues. DNA for the CDR3: TGTGCCAGCAGTGACACGGCAATAAACAGGCTTGGGGAAGCTTTCTTT. Amino acids: CASSDTAINRLGEAFF.